This TCR beta chain emerged from a study of identical twins. TCRdb re-called the 5' RACE reads through MiXCR, storing one row per CDR3 protein. This table has about 220,000 distinct CDR3 sequences, 6.5% to 8% appearing once. Trimming cost V 2 bases and J 6 bases, with 13 bases left between them. Per germline, CDR1 MNHEY and CDR2 SMNVEV (reference sequence). The CDR3 length is 14 residues. These data were also reused for a study on T cells expressing NK-cell markers.

Sequenced material: CD8+ T cells sorted from blood. The sequence derives from a woman aged 18-29 years in good health. This chain uses TRBV27 with TRBJ2-5; possible D gene TRBD2, 6 bases. The CDR3 DNA follows: TGTGCCAGCAGTTTAAACGGGGGTGGGCAGACCCAGTACTTC. This codes for CASSLNGGGQTQYF.